This TCR beta chain was captured in a study of identical twins. In TCRdb, the 5' RACE reads were re-called with MiXCR into one record per CDR3 protein. The sample lists 430,000 or so distinct CDR3 sequences; 24% were seen once. This clonotype was seen a single time. These same data were also listed under a study on T cells expressing NK-cell markers. From that second work: Nothing established the HCMV specificity of expanded NKG2C+ T cell clones.

The clonotype originates from a woman under 30 in good health. Sequencing was carried out using CD4+ T cells sorted from blood.

The CDR3 reads CASSPTTSGRTDTQYF. The CDR3 DNA is TGTGCCAGCAGCCCGACGACTAGCGGTAGAACAGATACGCAGTATTTT. The V gene is TRBV7-3, the J gene TRBJ2-3; 9 positions agree with TRBD2. Per the germline V gene, CDR1 is SGHTA and CDR2 is FQGTGA. V shed 5 bases, J shed 3 bases, and the junction held 9 bases outside the gene matches. This CDR3 has 16 residues.